A single sample gave rise to the 2 T cell receptor beta chains below, sequenced in a study of blood T cells in healthy people across ages. Using a J-beta primer mix together with a sample-barcoded 5' primer, a second PCR was run for about 6 to 11 cycles. One entry per CDR3 protein results from TCRdb running MiXCR on the 5' RACE reads. The profile shows 450,000 to 700,000 distinct CDR3 sequences, approximately 30% of them singletons. Source material: blood. The receptors come from a woman in her 70s in good health.

This clonotype was counted a few times. The chain recombines TRBV4-3 with TRBJ1-3; 11 bases are a match to TRBD1. CDR1 and CDR2 (germline): LGHNA, YSLEER. The CDR3 length is 18 residues. V was clipped by 4 bases and J by 7 bases; unmatched bases: 15. DNA of the CDR3: TGCGCCAGCAGCCTTAACAAAGGACAGGGGGCTGAAGGGAACACCATATATTTT. It translates to CASSLNKGQGAEGNTIYF.

This chain joins TRBV6-2 or TRBV6-3 and TRBJ2-4; TRBD1 aligns across 10 bases. The CDR3 spans 18 residues. J lost 0 bases, V lost 3 bases, and 8 bases had no gene match. Germline V CDR1 and CDR2: MNHEY, SVGEGT. The CDR3 sequence is CASSYSGTGALAKNIQYF. Written as DNA, the CDR3 is TGTGCCAGCAGTTATTCCGGGACAGGGGCCCTAGCCAAAAACATTCAGTACTTC.